The next 19 T cell receptor beta chains were all read from a single sample in a study of blood T cell repertoires in COVID-19. Some clones are missing from TCRdb's copy, which holds only in-frame ones; the method was immunoSEQ multiplex PCR. The sample holds about 340,000 clones, around 83% seen once. Specimen: peripheral blood. The receptors were gathered from a man under 40 with active or convalescent COVID-19.

The gene calls are TRBV19 and TRBJ2-1; 14 bases map to TRBD2. V shed 6 bases and J 0 bases; nucleotides not matched to a gene: 13. CDR1 LNHDA and CDR2 SQIVND come from the germline V gene (reference sequence). The CDR3 has 20 amino acids. The CDR3 DNA follows: TGTGCCAGTAGCATCCATCCGGGACTAGCGGGAGTCTTCTCCTACAATGAGCAGTTCTTC. Amino acids: CASSIHPGLAGVFSYNEQFF. The full variable domain, rest sourced from reference TRBV19 and TRBJ2-1, is DGGITQSPKYLFRKEGQNVTLSCEQNLNHDAMYWYRQDPGQGLRLIYYSQIVNDFQKGDIAEGYSVSREKKESFPLTVTSAQKNPTAFYLCASSIHPGLAGVFSYNEQFFGPGTRLTVL.

This chain links TRBV10-3 with TRBJ2-3, with TRBD2 identical over 12 bases. This CDR3 is built from 15 residues. V shed 7 bases, J shed 2 bases, and the junction held 4 bases outside the gene matches. From germline, CDR1 is ENHRY and CDR2 SYGVKD. The CDR3 sequence: CAIKASGRDTDTQYF. In DNA, the CDR3 is TGTGCCATCAAGGCTAGCGGGAGGGACACAGATACGCAGTATTTT.

In its sample, this clone was seen a few times. The V gene is TRBV7-3, the J gene TRBJ1-4; D remains unclear. V gave up 5 bases and J gave up 8 bases, with 15 bases separating them. Germline-derived CDR1 and CDR2 are SGHTA and FQGTGA. This CDR3 has 14 residues. DNA for the CDR3: TGTGCCAGCAGCCTAGGAGGTAACGACGAAAAACTGTTTTTT. Translated, it gives CASSLGGNDEKLFF.

The chain has TRBV27 and TRBJ2-6; 12 bases map to TRBD1. Germline loops: CDR1 MNHEY, CDR2 SMNVEV (reference sequence). The CDR3 runs to 18 residues. Germline trimming cut 3 bases from V and 2 bases from J; bases unmatched to any gene: 5. CDR3 sequence reads: CASSFQGQGAAGANVLTF. The CDR3, as DNA: TGTGCCAGCAGTTTCCAGGGACAGGGGGCGGCTGGGGCCAACGTCCTGACTTTC.

The chain joins TRBV5-1 to TRBJ2-1, with D perhaps matching TRBD2 (6 bases). CDR3 length: 12 residues. The V end was cut by 0 bases, the J end by 13 bases, with 11 bases between. The V gene's germline CDR1 is SGHRS and CDR2 YFSETQ. The CDR3 spells CASSLAGTRQFF. The CDR3 DNA is TGCGCCAGCAGCTTGGCCGGGACTCGACAGTTCTTC.

Written as DNA, the CDR3 is TGTGCCAGCAGCCAGCGGTCCCCGGGGGGCGCAGACAATGAGCAGTTCTTC. Its translation is CASSQRSPGGADNEQFF. V usage is TRBV7-8 and J usage is TRBJ2-1; TRBD2 might be the D (7 bases). This CDR3 has 17 residues. V gave up 5 bases and J gave up 5 bases, with 22 bases separating them. Germline-derived CDR1 and CDR2 are SGHVS and FQNEAQ.

The J gene is TRBJ1-4, the V gene TRBV19, with 9 positions matching TRBD1. Germline V gives CDR1 LNHDA, CDR2 SQIVND (reference sequence). This CDR3 has 13 amino acids. The trim removed 9 bases at V and 6 bases at J, leaving 5 bases unmatched. CDR3 in DNA: TGTGCCAGCTCCGGGACAGGGTATGAAAAACTGTTTTTT. As protein: CASSGTGYEKLFF.

The rearrangement links TRBV7-2 to TRBJ2-3; D is perhaps TRBD2 (5 bases). Trimming pared 0 bases from V and 5 bases from J, leaving 12 bases between. The CDR3 extends over 15 amino acids. Germline V lookup: CDR1 SGHTA, CDR2 FQGNSA. DNA for the CDR3: TGTGCCAGCAGCTTAGCGGTTTACGGGGAAGATACGCAGTATTTT. Its protein is CASSLAVYGEDTQYF.

This clone was counted a few times. In nucleotides, the CDR3 is TGTGCCAGCAGTTTACGGGGGGATGGCTACACCTTC. It specifies CASSLRGDGYTF. This chain links TRBV12-3 or TRBV12-4 with TRBJ1-2, with TRBD1 as a possible D gene (5 bases). This CDR3 is built from 12 residues. Trimming took off 2 bases at V and 6 bases at J, with 7 bases between the two ends.

The chain recombines TRBV7-2 with TRBJ1-2; 7 bases line up with TRBD1. This CDR3 has 15 amino acids. The germline V gene has CDR1 SGHTA and CDR2 FQGNSA. Trimming cost V 4 bases and J 4 bases; bases outside gene matches: 9. The CDR3 nucleotides read TGTGCCAGCAGCTCCCGGGACAGCCACCCCTATGGCTACACCTTC. It codes for CASSSRDSHPYGYTF.

This chain joins TRBV7-9 and TRBJ1-1, with 9 bases aligning to TRBD1. Looked up from germline, CDR1 is SEHNR and CDR2 is FQNEAQ (reference sequence). V trimming: 5 bases; J trimming: 4 bases; junction bases outside the gene matches: 11. CDR3 length: 16 residues. Here the CDR3 DNA reads TGTGCCAGCAGCGGCCGGACAGGGGTGGACCTCACTGAAGCTTTCTTT. Protein: CASSGRTGVDLTEAFF. Full variable domain (rest looked up from reference TRBV7-9 and TRBJ1-1): DTGVSQNPRHKITKRGQNVTFRCDPISEHNRLYWYRQTLGQGPEFLTYFQNEAQLEKSRLLSDRFSAERPKGSFSTLEIQRTEQGDSAMYLCASSGRTGVDLTEAFFGQGTRLTVV.

The chain has TRBV6-1 and TRBJ1-5, with no clear D. The CDR3 sequence is 17 residues long. V lost 3 bases, J lost 5 bases, and 20 bases lay in between. From germline, CDR1 is MNHNS and CDR2 SASEGT. The CDR3 coding sequence is TGTGCCAGCAGTGACGGTGGAGGAGGGAATGAGTATCAGCCCCAGCATTTT. It translates to CASSDGGGGNEYQPQHF.

This chain joins TRBV5-6 and TRBJ2-2; the D gene is possibly TRBD1 (7 bases). The V end was cut by 1 base, the J end by 5 bases, with 15 bases between. Per the germline V gene, CDR1 is SGHDT and CDR2 is YYEEEE. CDR3 size: 16 residues. CDR3 nucleotide sequence: TGTGCCAGCAGCTTGCGTTCCAGGGGGGAAACCGGGGAGCTGTTTTTT. Protein product: CASSLRSRGETGELFF.

This rearrangement joins TRBV5-4 to TRBJ1-1, with 10 bases identical to TRBD1. Losses at the gene ends were 0 bases for V and 11 bases for J; bases not matched to a gene: 1. The CDR3 covers 12 residues. CDR1 is SGHNT, CDR2 YYREEE, per germline (reference sequence). The CDR3 region has the DNA TGTGCCAGCAGCTTGGTGGGACAGGGGGCTTTCTTT. It translates to CASSLVGQGAFF.

This chain uses TRBV5-5 with TRBJ1-6; the D is unclear. V gave up 1 base and J gave up 6 bases, with 11 bases separating them. CDR1 SGHKS and CDR2 YYEKEE come from the germline V gene (reference sequence). The CDR3 spans 15 residues. The CDR3 sequence is CASSLRNGLNSPLHF. The CDR3 DNA reads as TGTGCCAGCAGCTTGAGAAACGGACTTAATTCACCCCTCCACTTT.

The CDR3 is CAWSHRVSYEQYF. In DNA, the CDR3 is TGTGCCTGGAGTCACAGAGTGAGTTACGAGCAGTACTTC. V is TRBV30 and J is TRBJ2-7; no reliable D call. V shed 2 bases and J shed 4 bases, with 12 bases lying between them. The germline V gene encodes CDR1 GTSNPN and CDR2 SVGIG (reference sequence). CDR3 length: 13 residues.

Concerning this clone: The sample holds other DNA sequences that translate to the same CDR3. The rearrangement links TRBV19 to TRBJ2-7; TRBD1 agrees at 8 bases. The CDR3 totals 14 residues. V gave up 3 bases and J gave up 4 bases; unmatched junction bases: 5. Germline CDR1 LNHDA, CDR2 SQIVND (reference sequence). CDR3 in amino acids: CASSIGQGAYEQYF. The DNA for the CDR3 is TGTGCCAGTAGTATTGGTCAGGGGGCTTACGAGCAGTACTTC.

This clone was observed a handful of times. The chain joins TRBV28 to TRBJ2-7; 9 bases map to TRBD2. CDR3 length equals 16 residues. Germline loops: CDR1 MDHEN, CDR2 SYDVKM. Trimming cost V 5 bases and J 0 bases; bases outside gene matches: 8. The CDR3 bases are TGTGCCAGCAGTCCCGGACTAGCGTGGAGCTCCTACGAGCAGTACTTC. Protein: CASSPGLAWSSYEQYF. The whole variable domain, filled in from reference TRBV28 and TRBJ2-7, reads DVKVTQSSRYLVKRTGEKVFLECVQDMDHENMFWYRQDPGLGLRLIYFSYDVKMKEKGDIPEGYSVSREKKERFSLILESASTNQTSMYLCASSPGLAWSSYEQYFGPGTRLTVT.

V usage is TRBV6-5 and J usage is TRBJ2-2; 7 nucleotides match TRBD1. CDR3 length equals 13 residues. Germline CDR1 MNHEY, CDR2 SVGAGI. Unmatched junction bases numbered 3, after V lost 10 bases and J lost 1 base. The CDR3 protein is CATGTENTGELFF. For the CDR3, the DNA is TGTGCCACAGGGACAGAGAACACCGGGGAGCTGTTTTTT.